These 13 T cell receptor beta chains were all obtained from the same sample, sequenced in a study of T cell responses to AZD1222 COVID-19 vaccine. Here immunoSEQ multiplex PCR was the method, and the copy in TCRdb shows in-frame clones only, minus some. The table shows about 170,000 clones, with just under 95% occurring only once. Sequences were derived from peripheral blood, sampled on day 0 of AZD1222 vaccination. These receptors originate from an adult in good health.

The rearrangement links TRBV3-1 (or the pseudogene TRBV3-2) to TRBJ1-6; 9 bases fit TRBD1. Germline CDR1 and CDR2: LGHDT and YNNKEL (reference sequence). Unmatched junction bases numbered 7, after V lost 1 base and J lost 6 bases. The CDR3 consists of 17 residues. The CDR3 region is CASSQAPTGGSNSPLHF. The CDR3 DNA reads TGTGCCAGCAGCCAAGCCCCGACAGGGGGAAGTAATTCACCCCTCCACTTT.

This CDR3 reads CASSRAGRGYGYTF. The CDR3 DNA follows: TGTGCCAGTAGTAGGGCAGGGCGCGGCTATGGCTACACCTTC. V and J are TRBV19 and TRBJ1-2; D possibly corresponds to TRBD1 (5 bases). Trimming took off 4 bases at V and 4 bases at J, with 13 bases between the two ends. This CDR3 spans 14 amino acids. Per germline, CDR1 LNHDA and CDR2 SQIVND (reference sequence).

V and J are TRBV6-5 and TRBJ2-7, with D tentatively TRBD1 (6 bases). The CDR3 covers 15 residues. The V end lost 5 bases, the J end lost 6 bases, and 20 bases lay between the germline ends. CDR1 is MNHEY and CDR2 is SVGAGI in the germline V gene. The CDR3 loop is CASSLTRPGVGEQYF. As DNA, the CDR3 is TGTGCCAGCAGTCTTACACGACCAGGGGTCGGCGAGCAGTACTTC.

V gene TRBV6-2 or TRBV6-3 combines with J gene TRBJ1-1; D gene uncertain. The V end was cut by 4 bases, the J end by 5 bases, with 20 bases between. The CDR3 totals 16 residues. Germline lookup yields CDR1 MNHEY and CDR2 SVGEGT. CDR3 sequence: CASSSVFIRGSTEAFF. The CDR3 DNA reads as TGTGCCAGCAGTTCCGTATTTATACGCGGATCTACTGAAGCTTTCTTT.

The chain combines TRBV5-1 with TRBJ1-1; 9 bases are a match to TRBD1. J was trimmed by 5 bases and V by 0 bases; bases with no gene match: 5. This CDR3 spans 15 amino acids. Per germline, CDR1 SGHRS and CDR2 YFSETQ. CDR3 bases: TGCGCCAGCAGCTTGGGGGACAGGGCCGGGACTGAAGCTTTCTTT. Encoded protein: CASSLGDRAGTEAFF. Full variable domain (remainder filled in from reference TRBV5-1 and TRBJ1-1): KAGVTQTPRYLIKTRGQQVTLSCSPISGHRSVSWYQQTPGQGLQFLFEYFSETQRNKGNFPGRFSGRQFSNSRSEMNVSTLELGDSALYLCASSLGDRAGTEAFFGQGTRLTVV.

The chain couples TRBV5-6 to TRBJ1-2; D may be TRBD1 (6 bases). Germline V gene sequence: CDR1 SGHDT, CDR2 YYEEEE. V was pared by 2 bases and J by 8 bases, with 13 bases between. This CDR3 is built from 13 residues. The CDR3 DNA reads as TGTGCCAGCAGCTTAGGGGGGGCGAAAGGCTACACCTTC. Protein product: CASSLGGAKGYTF.

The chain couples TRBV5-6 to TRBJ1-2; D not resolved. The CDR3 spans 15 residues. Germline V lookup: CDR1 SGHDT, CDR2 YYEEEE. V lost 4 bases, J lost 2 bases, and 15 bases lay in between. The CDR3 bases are TGTGCCAGCAGCACCTTGAGGGTTTTAAACTATGGCTACACCTTC. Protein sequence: CASSTLRVLNYGYTF. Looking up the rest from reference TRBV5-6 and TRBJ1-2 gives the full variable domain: DAGVTQSPTHLIKTRGQQVTLRCSPKSGHDTVSWYQQALGQGPQFIFQYYEEEERQRGNFPDRFSGHQFPNYSSELNVNALLLGDSALYLCASSTLRVLNYGYTFGSGTRLTVV.

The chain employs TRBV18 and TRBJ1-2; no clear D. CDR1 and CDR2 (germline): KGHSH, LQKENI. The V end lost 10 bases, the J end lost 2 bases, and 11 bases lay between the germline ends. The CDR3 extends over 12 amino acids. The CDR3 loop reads CATSIINYGYTF. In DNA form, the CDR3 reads TGTGCCACTAGTATAATAAACTATGGCTACACCTTC.

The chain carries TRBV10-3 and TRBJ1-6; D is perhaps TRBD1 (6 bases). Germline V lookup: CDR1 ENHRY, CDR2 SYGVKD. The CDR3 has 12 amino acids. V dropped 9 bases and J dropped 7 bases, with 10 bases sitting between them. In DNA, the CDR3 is TGTGCCATAAACAGGGAAAATTCACCCCTCCACTTT. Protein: CAINRENSPLHF.

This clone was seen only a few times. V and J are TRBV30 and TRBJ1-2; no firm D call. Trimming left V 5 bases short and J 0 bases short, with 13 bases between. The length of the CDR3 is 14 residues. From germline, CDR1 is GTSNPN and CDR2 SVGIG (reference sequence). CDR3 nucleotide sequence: TGTGCCTGGGAGCCAGAACCAGCTAACTATGGCTACACCTTC. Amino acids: CAWEPEPANYGYTF.

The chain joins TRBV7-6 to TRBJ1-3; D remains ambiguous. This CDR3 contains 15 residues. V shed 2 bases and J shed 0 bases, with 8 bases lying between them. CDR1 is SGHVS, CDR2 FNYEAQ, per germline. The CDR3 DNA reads TGTGCCAGCAGCTTATTTGCAGCCTCTGGAAACACCATATATTTT. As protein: CASSLFAASGNTIYF.

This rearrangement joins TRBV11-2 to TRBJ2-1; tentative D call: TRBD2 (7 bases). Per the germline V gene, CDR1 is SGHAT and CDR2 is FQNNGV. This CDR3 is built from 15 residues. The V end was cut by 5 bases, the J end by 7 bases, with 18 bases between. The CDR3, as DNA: TGTGCCAGCAGCCCCCGGGGGGCAGGATGGAATGAGCAGTTCTTC. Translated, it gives CASSPRGAGWNEQFF.

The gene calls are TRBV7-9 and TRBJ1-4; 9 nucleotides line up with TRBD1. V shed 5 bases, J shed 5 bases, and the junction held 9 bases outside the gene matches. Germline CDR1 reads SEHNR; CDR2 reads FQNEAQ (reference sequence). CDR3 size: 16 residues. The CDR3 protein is CASSEGTGWENEKLFF. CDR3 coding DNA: TGTGCCAGCAGCGAAGGGACAGGGTGGGAGAATGAAAAACTGTTTTTT.